This entry is about one T cell receptor beta chain. Its cognate antigen has yet to be identified. No qualities accompany the bases; no much larger clone lies one base away. The trial excluded patients who had a history of autoimmune disease or who were on systemic immunosuppression. Peripheral blood for TCR sequencing was drawn from every dose cohort at baseline, at cycle 4 day 1 and at cycle 7 day 1. Samples came from an open-label, multicenter, first-in-human phase I dose-escalation trial of ivuxolimab. The trial enrolled adults with locally advanced or metastatic head and neck squamous cell, hepatocellular, melanoma or renal cell carcinoma. Before TCR sequencing, CD4+ T cells and CD8+ T cells were sorted from peripheral blood as separate populations. This sample is part of a study of OX40 agonist ivuxolimab in advanced cancers. Regarding the study in general: Ivuxolimab was an agonistic, fully human IgG2 monoclonal antibody directed against OX40 (CD134), a costimulatory receptor. Intravenous ivuxolimab was administered to patients every 2 weeks at six dose levels: 0.01, 0.1, 0.3, 1.5, 3 and 10 mg/kg. Of the approximately 54 patients in dose escalation, about 20 had hepatocellular carcinoma, approximately 15 had melanoma, 9 had renal cell carcinoma and 9 had head and neck cancer. The dose-escalation cohort was roughly 87% male with a mean age of roughly 60 years, ranging from roughly 20 to 80. Patients were allowed to have had prior anti-PD-1, anti-PD-L1 or anti-CTLA-4 therapy, and approximately 37% of the dose-escalation patients had been treated with checkpoint inhibitors. Partial responses were achieved by three dose-escalation patients, of whom one had hepatocellular carcinoma and two had cutaneous melanoma. Peripheral TCRbeta sequencing aimed to test whether ivuxolimab altered TCR sequence diversity and caused clonal T-cell expansion. The paper covers the monotherapy dose-escalation part of the phase I ivuxolimab trial, which included N ≈ 57 patients. Study-wide findings and limitations: On average, CD8+ T cells showed more expanded clones than CD4+ T cells after ivuxolimab. Low levels of normalized T-cell clonal expansion were also seen in some patients who did not respond. The antigen specificity of the clonally expanded peripheral T cells was not determined. Clonal expansion of both CD4+ and CD8+ blood T cells was observed from baseline to week 6 at doses 0.1 to 3.0 mg/kg. In the 0.1-3.0 mg/kg groups, partial responders were among the patients with the lowest normalized peripheral clonal expansion, particularly in CD8+ T cells.

Genomic DNA was isolated from the sorted cells so that the TCRbeta CDR3 region could be sequenced. The immunoSEQ Assay was used to sequence the TCRbeta CDR3 regions. What TCRdb holds here is the immuneACCESS table cut down to in-frame rearrangements. Part of the clones is not present; checked against another copy, under half of the missing clones reflect an unresolved V gene, and the others are unexplained. This sample lists about 83,000 clones; about 88% were detected once. The ten largest account for 0.65% to 0.9% of the sample. The sample was CD4+ or CD8+ T cells sorted from blood, taken in a trial of the OX40 agonist ivuxolimab. The clonotype comes from an adult with an advanced solid tumor such as melanoma, head and neck, liver or kidney cancer.

DNA sequence: TGTGCCAGCAGCGTAGAGGGGACTAGCGGGCCCACTAGCACAGATACGCAGTATTTT. This yields the protein CASSVEGTSGPTSTDTQYF. The rearranged segments are TRBV9 and TRBJ2-3; 12 central nucleotides agree with TRBD2. CDR1 SGDLS and CDR2 YYNGEE are derived from the germline V gene. The CDR3 sequence holds 19 residues, the cysteine and phenylalanine included. Only CDR3 DNA is held: 57 bases, read in frame from base 1. Ends trimmed: V by 0 bases, J by 0 bases; bases unmatched to a gene: 8. The reference TRBV9 and TRBJ2-3 proteins fill in what lies around the CDR3, so the full variable domain reads DSGVTQTPKHLITATGQRVTLRCSPRSGDLSVYWYQQSLDQGLQFLIQYYNGEERAKGNILERFSAQQFPDLHSELNLSSLELGDSALYFCASSVEGTSGPTSTDTQYFGPGTRLTVL.